A selection of T cell receptor beta chains follows, all from one sample in a study of PD-L1 blockade in urothelial cancer. Some clones are missing from TCRdb's copy, which holds only in-frame ones; the method was immunoSEQ multiplex PCR. Among under 35,000 clones listed, around 89% were seen once. This specimen was PBMCs, taken around atezolizumab (anti-PD-L1) treatment. Every receptor here comes from an elderly man with urothelial cancer. Each CDR3 is given with its conserved first and last residue. A D gene is named only where the DNA matches it firmly. Clone size is shown for a subset of rows, as once, few, many or a class of expanded clone.

j_call v_call d_call clone_size cdr3_aa cdr3_nt
TRBJ2-4 TRBV7-4 TRBD1 . CASSSAPDREKNIQYF TGTGCCAGCAGCTCTGCCCCTGACAGGGAAAAAAACATTCAGTACTTC
TRBJ2-5 TRBV29-1 . . CSVDRTSRREGQETQYF TGCAGCGTAGATAGGACTTCTCGGAGAGAGGGACAAGAGACCCAGTACTTC
TRBJ2-3 TRBV29-1 . few CSGRPLSAGTDTQYF TGCAGCGGGCGCCCCCTTTCGGCGGGCACAGATACGCAGTATTTT
TRBJ1-4 TRBV18 TRBD1 . CASSPVRGRGEKLFF TGTGCCAGCTCACCGGTCAGGGGGCGCGGTGAAAAACTGTTTTTT
TRBJ2-6 TRBV12-5 . . CASGSLGAGQSRANVLTF TGTGCTAGTGGTTCGCTCGGTGCAGGACAAAGTCGGGCCAACGTCCTGACTTTC
TRBJ2-2 TRBV19 TRBD1 . CASSPGTANTGELFF TGTGCCAGTAGTCCCGGGACAGCTAACACCGGGGAGCTGTTTTTT
TRBJ1-2 TRBV7-8 TRBD1 . CASSPRGQHYGYTF TGTGCCAGCAGCCCGCGGGGACAGCACTATGGCTACACCTTC
TRBJ2-5 TRBV7-7 TRBD2 . CASSLAGLAGFNKETQYF TGTGCCAGCAGCTTAGCGGGGCTAGCGGGATTCAATAAAGAGACCCAGTACTTC
TRBJ1-4 TRBV27 . few CASKGTGVGEKLFF TGTGCCAGCAAAGGGACGGGGGTGGGGGAAAAACTGTTTTTT
TRBJ1-2 TRBV5-1 TRBD1 . CASSIRDSPNYGYTF TGCGCCAGCAGCATTCGGGACAGTCCTAACTATGGCTACACCTTC
TRBJ1-2 TRBV5-5 . few CASSLEREYYGYTF TGTGCCAGCAGCTTGGAGCGGGAGTACTATGGCTACACCTTC
TRBJ1-4 TRBV19 TRBD1 . CASSPIRQGRTNEKLFF TGTGCCAGTAGTCCCATCCGACAGGGGCGCACTAATGAAAAACTGTTTTTT
TRBJ2-7 TRBV15 TRBD1 . CATSGRMGQSYEQYF TGTGCCACCAGCGGACGCATGGGACAGTCCTACGAGCAGTACTTC
TRBJ2-3 TRBV7-2 . . CASSPRGAGSTDTQYF TGTGCCAGCAGCCCGCGGGGAGCCGGGAGCACAGATACGCAGTATTTT
TRBJ2-7 TRBV5-1 . . CASSLAVYSYEQYF TGCGCCAGCAGCTTGGCGGTTTACTCCTACGAGCAGTACTTC
TRBJ1-2 TRBV27 TRBD1 . CASRPTGTGGYTF TGTGCCAGCAGGCCGACAGGGACCGGTGGCTACACCTTC
TRBJ2-1 TRBV15 . . CATRPRDSTNEQFF TGTGCCACCCGACCTCGGGACTCGACGAATGAGCAGTTCTTC
TRBJ2-3 TRBV6-1 TRBD2 once CASSEGITSGTATDTQYF TGTGCCAGCAGTGAAGGGATTACTAGCGGGACGGCCACAGATACGCAGTATTTT
TRBJ2-2 TRBV10-2 . . CALSRGAGELFF TGCGCCCTATCGCGGGGCGCCGGGGAGCTGTTTTTT
TRBJ1-3 TRBV6-5 . . CASSTRNTIYF TGTGCCAGCAGTACTCGAAACACCATATATTTT
TRBJ2-1 TRBV9 TRBD2 . CASSARGEREKRHEQFF TGTGCCAGCTCAGCCCGGGGGGAGCGGGAGAAGCGTCATGAGCAGTTCTTC
TRBJ1-2 TRBV7-2 TRBD1 . CASSTRQGAGYGYTF TGTGCCAGCAGCACGCGACAGGGGGCAGGGTATGGCTACACCTTC
TRBJ1-4 TRBV28 . once CATYTGSHEKLFF TGTGCCACTTACACAGGGAGCCATGAAAAACTGTTTTTT
TRBJ1-5 TRBV18 TRBD1 . CASSPSETGAGPQHF TGTGCCAGCTCACCTTCCGAGACAGGGGCAGGGCCCCAGCATTTT
TRBJ2-1 TRBV10-3 TRBD2 . CAISDMGTSAQGEQFF TGTGCCATCAGTGACATGGGGACTAGCGCGCAGGGCGAGCAGTTCTTC
TRBJ2-7 TRBV10-3 . . CATQQGYEQYF TGTGCCACCCAACAGGGCTACGAGCAGTACTTC
TRBJ1-3 TRBV27 . . CASRGWGGSGNTIYF TGTGCCAGCAGGGGGTGGGGGGGGTCCGGAAACACCATATATTTT
TRBJ2-1 TRBV27 TRBD2 . CASSPPPGLSPYNEQFF TGTGCCAGCAGTCCGCCACCGGGACTATCTCCTTACAATGAGCAGTTCTTC
TRBJ1-5 TRBV7-6 . . CASRLGQVNQPQHF TGTGCCAGCAGACTGGGGCAGGTCAATCAGCCCCAGCATTTT
TRBJ2-2 TRBV6-6 . . CASTWRAQNTGELFF TGTGCCAGCACTTGGCGGGCCCAAAACACCGGGGAGCTGTTTTTT
TRBJ2-4 TRBV7-2 . . CASSLAPGRDKNIQYF TGTGCCAGCAGCTTAGCACCAGGTCGTGACAAAAACATTCAGTACTTC
TRBJ2-3 TRBV12-1 . . CASSFDGNRMTDTQYF TGTGCCAGCAGCTTCGATGGTAACAGAATGACAGATACGCAGTATTTT
TRBJ2-3 TRBV5-4 TRBD2 . CASSLRVAGLTDTQYF TGTGCCAGCAGCTTGCGTGTAGCGGGCCTCACAGATACGCAGTATTTT
TRBJ2-7 TRBV6-1 . . CASSETGAGAYEQYF TGTGCCAGCAGTGAAACTGGGGCTGGGGCCTACGAGCAGTACTTC
TRBJ2-1 TRBV11-2 . . CASSLRQPNNEQFF TGTGCCAGCAGCTTGAGGCAGCCGAACAATGAGCAGTTCTTC
TRBJ2-1 TRBV9 TRBD2 . CASSKNSGVYNEQFF TGTGCCAGCAGCAAAAATAGCGGGGTCTACAATGAGCAGTTCTTC